This entry is about one T cell receptor beta chain. Its binding antigen is unknown. There are no base qualities to consult, and no much larger clone falls within one base. The sample is drawn from a study of T cell responses to AZD1222 COVID-19 vaccine listed by TCRdb under 2021. Study-wide context: A total of just over 230 trial participants underwent TCR sequencing, of whom under 220 had received two doses of AZD1222 and some 26 had received two doses of the MenACWY control vaccine. Trial participants were enrolled into age subgroups of 18-55, 56-69 and 70-plus years, which contained about 150, 28 and 57 TCR-sequenced participants, respectively. The paper's findings and limits, for the study overall: Epitopes outside the regions mutated in the B.1.351 and B.1.1.7 variants were reportedly recognized by nearly half of the unique spike-specific TCRs. Because no day 14 peak-response samples were available, the repertoires could be characterized only after the peak T cell response. The 56-69-year group was small, and its depth increase did not reach significance, likely because of low power. The whole spike protein was spanned by vaccine-associated CD4 TCRs, and dominant responses were seen in regions 160-218 and 743-854. Participants were mostly white British, with more females than males. The authors suggested clonal diversity may have been underestimated. After two AZD1222 doses, spike-specific TCR breadth and depth were significantly higher than at day 0 and than in MenACWY recipients. Conclusions about previously exposed vaccinees are limited because only 6 or 7 AZD1222 recipients were SARS-CoV-2 seropositive at baseline.

The CDR3 regions of human TCRbeta chains were analyzed by immunosequencing. In the original analysis: TCRs in the repertoires were matched against a reference library of SARS-CoV-2-specific TCRs that had been generated with the MIRA antigen-specificity platform. Breadth was defined as the fraction of unique TCRs that were SARS-CoV-2-associated. Depth was defined as the fraction of total T cells that were SARS-CoV-2-associated. Using the MIRA data, every spike-specific TCR was mapped to the spike region that the TCR reacted to and assigned to either a CD4 or a CD8 class. Log10-transformed breadth and depth values were compared by one-way ANOVA with Sidak's multiple comparisons tests. Imported from immuneACCESS, the table was reduced by TCRdb to in-frame sequences with V and J called. These copies leave out some clones; in studies compared against another copy, an unresolved V gene accounts for under half, and the cause of the remainder is not known. That table supplies the V and J calls and clone size; D and trimming were determined from the DNA. This sample gives about 84,000 clones in total; approximately 83% of them show up just once. The top ten clonotypes cover 9% to 13% of the sample.

The sample's time point label, in plain terms: about 28 days (+/-7) after the second vaccine dose. AZD1222 recipients whose second dose came at about 4 weeks and those whose second dose came at about 12 weeks were combined into one group, since spike-specific TCR depth and breadth did not differ between the two schedules. Samples from vaccinated people were obtained from the UK trials COV001 and COV002, which included a single-blind randomized controlled phase 2/3 trial of AZD1222 (ChAdOx1 nCoV-19) in healthy adults. Trial participant PBMC samples were collected at day 0 and day 28 after the second dose for TCRbeta chain sequencing. The clonotype originates from an adult who received the AZD1222 COVID-19 vaccine. Sequencing used peripheral blood, obtained 28 days after the second AZD1222 dose.

Read as DNA, the sequence is TGCGCCAGCAGCCGGGGGGAGGATGGTGGGCCCCAGCATTTT. Its protein is CASSRGEDGGPQHF. The receptor chain draws on TRBV5-1 and TRBJ1-5; TRBD1 is possibly the D segment (5 matching bases). CDR3 length: 14 amino acids, cysteine to phenylalanine. CDR3 DNA only is kept here, 42 bases in frame from base 1. The germline V gene yields SGHRS for CDR1 and YFSETQ for CDR2. V and J are truncated by 4 bases and 9 bases respectively, leaving an intervening sequence of 17 bases.